This paragraph covers one T cell receptor (beta chain) sequence. The germline V gene has CDR1 ENHRY and CDR2 SYGVKD. Between the trimmed V and J ends, which lost 6 bases and 0 bases, there was a span of 9 bases. The CDR3 extends over 14 amino acids. This entry comes from a study of blood T cell repertoires in COVID-19. Study-wide context: Samples taken during acute and convalescent COVID-19 were collected in the United States, Italy and Spain. T cells, B-cell-depleted T cells, or PBMCs provided the cDNA or gDNA that served as material.

In the study's own analysis: Nucleated cell number was recorded as an estimate derived from reference gene primer amplification. The method was immunoSEQ multiplex PCR; TCRdb's version includes in-frame clones alone and lacks a portion of them. D and trimming were read from the DNA, whereas the V and J calls and clone size are those reported in that table. This repertoire shows roughly 90,000 clones, over 70% found once; its top ten account for around 1%. Input material: peripheral blood. The V gene is TRBV10-3, the J gene TRBJ1-5; D is unclear. This clonotype was obtained from a human donor in a cohort sampled during active COVID-19. The CDR3 sequence is CAIRSGNSNQPQHF. The CDR3 bases are TGTGCCATCAGGTCCGGGAATAGCAATCAGCCCCAGCATTTT.